The clone carrying this T cell receptor beta chain was picked up one time. Its target is not known. This sample was taken from a study of graft-versus-host responses after intestinal transplantation. Trimming took 1 base from V and 9 from J, leaving 21 bases between them. CDR1 and CDR2 from the germline V gene are SGHRS and YFSETQ. The CDR3 spans 16 residues. Findings of the study overall: The authors found GvH clones in recipient marrow, some appearing first in ileum or blood.

Using immunoSEQ multiplex PCR, the repertoire was profiled, and TCRdb retains in-frame clones only, with some absent. This repertoire shows 80,000 to 100,000 clones, roughly four fifths found once; its top ten account for approximately 18%. Sequencing used unstimulated CD8+ T cells sorted from spleen or lymph node cells, obtained before intestinal transplant. The sequence was collected from a human donor who received an intestinal transplant. This chain connects TRBV5-1 to TRBJ2-3, with D perhaps matching TRBD2 (5 bases). CDR3 bases: TGCGCCAGCAGCTTGACTAGTTCCCGTCCTCGAGGGACGCAGTATTTT. Amino acid sequence: CASSLTSSRPRGTQYF.